This passage covers 20 T cell receptor beta chains from one sample sequenced in a study of breast tumors, draining lymph nodes, adjacent tissues. TCRdb recomputed calls from the multiplex PCR reads with MiXCR, one row per CDR3 protein. The sample shows more than 10,000 distinct CDR3 sequences, over 45% of them seen only once. Sequencing used breast tumor tissue. These receptors were obtained from a female donor with breast cancer. Some clones in this sample may be carry-over from other donors' samples.

About this clonotype: Germline is not matched at one junction end, which may reflect a read error. V and J are TRBV19 and TRBJ2-7; 9 positions match TRBD1. CDR3 length: 18 residues. Germline V gene data show CDR1 as LNHDA and CDR2 as SQIVND (reference sequence). CDR3 sequence (DNA): TGTGCCAGTAGTACTTTGGGGCTAATCGGGACAGGGAACCACGAGCCGTACTTC. This sequence encodes CASSTLGLIGTGNHEPYF.

This clonotype has a count of ten or more. The rearrangement joins TRBV7-9 to TRBJ2-3; 12 bases map to TRBD2. Trimming at V came to 6 bases and at J to 3 bases, leaving 13 bases not matched to a gene. This CDR3 region has 18 residues. Germline CDR1 and CDR2: SEHNR and FQNEAQ (reference sequence). CDR3 loop: CASSPGRLAGVRTDTQYF. For the CDR3, the DNA is TGTGCCAGCAGTCCAGGCCGACTAGCGGGAGTGAGGACAGATACGCAGTATTTT.

In its sample, this clonotype is medium-sized. The chain combines TRBV19 with TRBJ1-6, with D perhaps matching TRBD1 (5 bases). The CDR3 runs to 13 residues. The ends were cut back, 9 bases at V and 7 bases at J, with 13 bases in the middle. CDR1 is LNHDA, CDR2 SQIVND, per germline (reference sequence). The CDR3 DNA sequence: TGTGCCAGCCTTGGGACGGCAAATTCACCCCTCCACTTT. This sequence encodes CASLGTANSPLHF.

This clonotype is termed medium-sized. This rearrangement joins TRBV3-1 to TRBJ1-6; D is undetermined. Germline lookup yields CDR1 LGHDT and CDR2 YNNKEL (reference sequence). CDR3 length: 15 residues. V was cut by 1 base and J by 0 bases, with 4 bases left in between. The CDR3, as DNA: TGTGCCAGCAGCCAAGGCCCCTCCTATAATTCACCCCTCCACTTT. The encoded protein is CASSQGPSYNSPLHF. The full variable domain, completed using reference TRBV3-1 and TRBJ1-6, is DTAVSQTPKYLVTQMGNDKSIKCEQNLGHDTMYWYKQDSKKFLKIMFSYNNKELIINETVPNRFSPKSPDKAHLNLHINSLELGDSAVYFCASSQGPSYNSPLHFGNGTRLTVT.

In this sample, this clonotype turned up a few times. A read error is possible here, since a much larger clone lies one base away. The limits of the CDR3 on the DNA are not certain, so only TCRdb's listed CDR3 is given. V and J are TRBV9 and TRBJ1-2; TRBD1 was called by the table and not checked on the DNA. The CDR3 numbers 15 amino acids, ends counted. Germline lookup yields CDR1 SGDLS and CDR2 YYNGEE. CDR3 loop: CASSVGHGTGHGSAF.

Only a few counts were recorded for this clonotype. This chain uses TRBV6-2 or TRBV6-3 with TRBJ2-7; 7 bases align to TRBD1. Trimming at V came to 4 bases and at J to 1 base, leaving 7 bases not matched to a gene. CDR1 MNHEY and CDR2 SVGEGT come from the germline V gene. The CDR3 is made up of 15 amino acids. Written as DNA, the CDR3 is TGTGCCAGCAGTTCAACTCGACAGGGATCCTACGAGCAGTACTTC. It is translated as CASSSTRQGSYEQYF.

Regarding this clonotype: A much more abundant neighbour one base away suggests this may be a read error. This chain uses TRBV20-1 with TRBJ1-6; D ambiguous. Germline CDR1 is DFQATT and CDR2 is SNEGSKA (reference sequence). The CDR3 extends over 12 amino acids. CDR3 protein: CSATGYNSPPHF. In DNA form, the CDR3 reads TGCAGTGCTACAGGTTATAATTCACCCCCCCACTTT.

In the case of this clonotype: A much larger clone differs from this one at a single base, so this may be a read error. This likely comes from a read error, as the CDR3 has no conserved phenylalanine or tryptophan at its end. V gene TRBV5-6 combines with J gene TRBJ2-4; 8 nucleotides align to TRBD1. The CDR3 contains 13 residues. After removal of 4 bases from V and 9 bases from J, the junction contained 6 bases not matched to a gene. Germline loops: CDR1 SGHDT, CDR2 YYEEEE. CDR3 nucleotide sequence: TGTGCCAGCAGCCCGGACAGGGCTGCCATTCAGTACCTC. This sequence encodes CASSPDRAAIQYL.

This clonotype occurred a few times. The gene calls are TRBV29-1 and TRBJ1-4; 9 nucleotides agree with TRBD1. Germline lookup yields CDR1 SQVTM and CDR2 ANQGSEA. The CDR3 runs to 11 residues. V was pared by 6 bases and J by 8 bases, with 1 base of the junction left unmatched. The DNA for the CDR3 is TGCAGCGTCGGGACAGGGGAAAAACTGTTTTTT. Protein: CSVGTGEKLFF.

This chain links TRBV6-5 with TRBJ2-1, with TRBD1 identical over 9 bases. Trimming at V came to 0 bases and at J to 7 bases, leaving 7 bases not matched to a gene. Germline CDR1 is MNHEY and CDR2 is SVGAGI. This CDR3 contains 16 residues. The CDR3 reads CASSYSPTGGRNEQFF. The DNA for the CDR3 is TGTGCCAGCAGTTACTCTCCGACAGGGGGGAGGAATGAGCAGTTCTTC.

V and J are TRBV18 and TRBJ1-1; 11 bases align to TRBD1. The CDR3 sequence is 15 residues long. CDR1 is KGHSH and CDR2 is LQKENI in the germline V gene. V dropped 4 bases and J dropped 4; count of bases not matched to a gene: 5. The CDR3 DNA is TGTGCCAGCTCACGGACAGGGGGCGAAACCACTGAAGCTTTCTTT. Its protein is CASSRTGGETTEAFF.

This clonotype showed up many times. The CDR3 here is CASSEQGVGGYTF. CDR3 nucleotides: TGTGCCAGCAGTGAGCAGGGGGTGGGAGGCTACACCTTC. The genes are TRBV2 and TRBJ1-2; 7 nucleotides align to TRBD1. V lost 3 bases to trimming and J lost 8 bases; unmatched junction nucleotides: 6. The CDR3 is made up of 13 amino acids. Germline V gene data show CDR1 as SNHLY and CDR2 as FYNNEI.

V and J are TRBV9 and TRBJ1-3; TRBD1 is a possible D gene (5 bases). In germline, CDR1 is SGDLS, CDR2 YYNGEE. The CDR3 covers 17 residues. With 0 bases removed from V and 2 bases from J, the gap between germline ends came to 15 bases. DNA for the CDR3: TGTGCCAGCAGCGTAGACCCCCCTTCGGGGCCTGGAAACACCATATATTTT. Protein product: CASSVDPPSGPGNTIYF.

The chain combines TRBV29-1 with TRBJ2-1, with 8 nucleotides matching TRBD2. The germline V gene encodes CDR1 SQVTM and CDR2 ANQGSEA. J was trimmed by 4 bases and V by 6 bases; bases with no gene match: 11. The CDR3 is 15 residues long. Written as DNA, the CDR3 is TGCAGCGTCAAGACCCCCGGGACTAGATACAATGAGCAGTTCTTC. Translating gives CSVKTPGTRYNEQFF.

The chain carries TRBV5-1 and TRBJ2-1; D possibly matches TRBD1 or TRBD2 (6 bases each). Between the trimmed V and J ends, which lost 3 bases and 8 bases, there was a span of 12 bases. The V gene's germline CDR1 is SGHRS and CDR2 YFSETQ. The CDR3 sequence is 13 residues long. Here the CDR3 reads CASSSQGRHEQFF. In DNA, the CDR3 is TGCGCCAGCAGCTCTCAGGGGAGGCATGAGCAGTTCTTC. Variable domain in full (rest from reference TRBV5-1 and TRBJ2-1): KAGVTQTPRYLIKTRGQQVTLSCSPISGHRSVSWYQQTPGQGLQFLFEYFSETQRNKGNFPGRFSGRQFSNSRSEMNVSTLELGDSALYLCASSSQGRHEQFFGPGTRLTVL.

The chain combines TRBV7-3 with TRBJ2-5; no definite D call. The germline V gene encodes CDR1 SGHTA and CDR2 FQGTGA. The CDR3 is 13 residues long. V shed 2 bases and J shed 3 bases, with 7 bases lying between them. The CDR3 nucleotides are TGTGCCAGCAGCTTAGACCCAGAAGAGACCCAGTACTTC. Translating it yields CASSLDPEETQYF.

The chain recombines TRBV19 with TRBJ1-2, with D tentatively TRBD1 (6 bases). The V end was cut by 3 bases, the J end by 6 bases, with 14 bases between. The V gene's germline CDR1 is LNHDA and CDR2 SQIVND (reference sequence). The CDR3 contains 14 residues. Written as DNA, the CDR3 is TGTGCCAGTAGTATGGGGGCAGGAGTGGATGGCTACACCTTC. Its protein product is CASSMGAGVDGYTF.

This clonotype was seen at least ten times. The chain combines TRBV7-8 with TRBJ1-1; D is uncertain. The germline gives CDR1 SGHVS, CDR2 FQNEAQ. This CDR3 has 15 amino acids. Trimming stripped 0 bases from V and 4 bases from J, with 12 bases between. In DNA form, the CDR3 reads TGTGCCAGCAGCTTAGCGATATTAGGTTTCACTGAAGCTTTCTTT. Protein product: CASSLAILGFTEAFF.

This clonotype was counted only a few times. The missing conserved phenylalanine or tryptophan at the end of this CDR3 makes a read error likely. This chain connects TRBV6-2 or TRBV6-3 to TRBJ2-7; D tentatively fits TRBD1 or TRBD2 (5 bases each). Germline CDR1 reads MNHEY; CDR2 reads SVGEGT. The length of the CDR3 is 15 residues. Here the CDR3 reads CARSYPGTLGSEQYL. CDR3 in DNA: TGTGCCCGCAGTTACCCCGGGACCTTGGGCTCCGAGCAGTACCTC.

Ten or more counts support this clonotype. This chain uses TRBV20-1 with TRBJ1-4; D is ambiguous. CDR1 and CDR2 from the germline V gene are DFQATT and SNEGSKA (reference sequence). With 2 bases removed from V and 8 bases from J, the gap between germline ends came to 12 bases. The CDR3 extends over 13 amino acids. The CDR3 sequence is CSARPGLGEKLFF. The CDR3 DNA sequence: TGCAGTGCTAGACCCGGCCTCGGGGAAAAACTGTTTTTT.